The clone carrying this TCR beta chain was seen ten or more times. Its target is not known. Relying on iRepertoire HTBI primers and Arm-PCR of CDR3 regions, the team built TCR beta libraries. TCRdb called the multiplex PCR reads again in MiXCR, with one record for every CDR3 protein. The top ten clones hold over 7.5% of a sample with roughly 450,000 distinct CDR3 sequences, about a fifth of them seen once. The data are from a study of regulatory T cells in long-lasting Graves disease. Overall study results and limits: Thyroid tissue was not sampled; only peripheral blood was.

Indicated time point: persistent/refractory GD, antithyroid drugs over 5 years with positive TRAb. There was RNA extracted from PBMCs, and the TCR library was made from it. Staff drew 8 to 9 milliliters of peripheral blood into EDTA tubes. Sequenced material: peripheral blood mononuclear cells (PBMCs), taken when the disease was refractory, from a patient treated with antithyroid drugs. The TCR originated in a female donor with Graves disease.

The chain's CDR3 is CASRRDGHNSPLHF. Here the CDR3 DNA reads TGTGCCAGCCGGCGGGACGGGCATAATTCACCCCTCCACTTT. The chain recombines TRBV6-1 with TRBJ1-6; D possibly corresponds to TRBD1 (5 bases). The germline V gene has CDR1 MNHNS and CDR2 SASEGT. The CDR3 spans 14 residues. V was shortened by 8 bases and J by 5 bases, with 13 bases between the two germline ends.